Below, 11 T cell receptor beta chains from the same sample are listed, as sequenced in a study of blood T cells in healthy people across ages. Together with a sample-barcoded 5' primer, a J-beta primer mix was included in a second PCR lasting roughly 6 to 12 cycles. TCRdb re-analysed the 5' RACE reads in MiXCR, keeping a single row per CDR3 protein. The sample consists of 650,000 to 800,000 distinct CDR3 sequences, around 43% of them appearing once. The sample taken for sequencing was blood. These receptors all stem from a man in his sixties in good health.

This clonotype was counted many times. The rearrangement joins TRBV7-6 to TRBJ2-7; D unresolved. Trimming removed 3 bases from V and 1 base from J, with 7 bases in between. CDR1 SGHVS and CDR2 FNYEAQ come from the germline V gene. The CDR3 extends over 13 amino acids. The CDR3 nucleotides are TGTGCCAGCAGCTTTAACCCTTCCTACGAGCAGTACTTC. This translates into CASSFNPSYEQYF.

The chain uses TRBV28 and TRBJ2-7, with TRBD2 matching over 15 bases. The J call may be in error: the DNA end matches TRBJ2-5 better. Germline loops: CDR1 MDHEN, CDR2 SYDVKM. This CDR3 region has 18 residues. The CDR3 loop reads CASSLGLAGGPYQETQYF. CDR3 nucleotide sequence: TGTGCCAGCAGTCTGGGACTAGCGGGGGGACCGTACCAAGAGACCCAGTACTTC.

V and J are TRBV5-5 and TRBJ1-3; the D gene is possibly TRBD1 (5 bases). With 7 bases removed from V and 10 bases from J, the gap between germline ends came to 21 bases. The CDR3 is 14 amino acids. The germline V gene has CDR1 SGHKS and CDR2 YYEKEE (reference sequence). The CDR3 spells CASDDNPGKGTIYF. CDR3 DNA: TGTGCCAGCGACGATAATCCCGGAAAGGGGACCATATATTTT.

This clonotype was picked up a small number of times. The chain has TRBV10-3 and TRBJ2-7; D not certain. Germline V gene lookup returns CDR1 ENHRY and CDR2 SYGVKD. V lost 8 bases to trimming and J lost 7 bases, with 15 bases between them. The CDR3 consists of 12 residues. CDR3 nucleotides: TGTGCCATCTCCCCGCAGACGGAGGAGCAGTACTTC. Translating gives CAISPQTEEQYF.

V usage is TRBV6-2 or TRBV6-3 and J usage is TRBJ2-7; 8 bases are a match to TRBD1. Germline CDR1 is MNHEY and CDR2 is SVGEGT. The ends lost 6 bases at V and 3 bases at J; junction bases unmatched: 7. This CDR3 is built from 14 residues. CDR3 DNA: TGTGCCAGCAGAGGATCGGGACAGGTCTACGAGCAGTACTTC. As protein: CASRGSGQVYEQYF.

V gene TRBV11-1 combines with J gene TRBJ1-1, with a weak D call TRBD1 (5 bases). The CDR3 covers 13 residues. Trimming removed 6 bases from V and 7 bases from J, with 15 bases in between. The germline CDR1 and CDR2 sequences are SGHAT and FQDESV (reference sequence). The CDR3 protein is CASRPRWDLEAFF. DNA of the CDR3: TGTGCCAGCAGACCCCGGTGGGACCTTGAAGCTTTCTTT.

J is TRBJ2-2 and V is TRBV12-3 or TRBV12-4; TRBD2 agrees at 10 bases. Trimming removed 4 bases from V and 9 bases from J; junction bases left unmatched: 14. The CDR3 is 17 residues long. The CDR3 here is CASSSHSPTSGARELFF. In DNA form, the CDR3 reads TGTGCCAGCAGTTCCCATTCCCCAACTAGCGGGGCCCGGGAGCTGTTTTTT.

The chain is built from TRBV4-1 and TRBJ2-7; 8 bases agree with TRBD2. CDR3 length equals 16 residues. In germline, CDR1 is MGHRA, CDR2 YSYEKL. V gave up 0 bases and J gave up 4 bases; unmatched junction bases: 8. CDR3 amino acids: CASSQDLPGGNYEQYF. For the CDR3, the DNA is TGCGCCAGCAGCCAAGATCTGCCGGGGGGGAATTACGAGCAGTACTTC.

This clonotype has a single count. This may stem from a read error, because a much larger clone lies one nucleotide away. This chain links TRBV27 with TRBJ2-4; a weak D match, TRBD2 (7 bases). The end of the DNA aligns better with TRBJ2-7, so the J call may be wrong. Germline loops: CDR1 MNHEY, CDR2 SMNVEV (reference sequence). The CDR3 is 12 amino acids. CDR3 residues: CVSSLGGDEQYF. CDR3 nucleotides: TGTGTCAGCAGTTTAGGGGGGGACGAGCAGTACTTC.

V gene TRBV7-9 combines with J gene TRBJ2-4; 9 positions match TRBD1. The J call is doubtful: the DNA matches TRBJ2-7 better. Per germline, CDR1 SEHNR and CDR2 FQNEAQ (reference sequence). The CDR3 spans 13 residues. DNA for the CDR3: TGTGCCAGCGCGAAGGACAGGGGCTACGAGCAGTACTTC. Amino acid sequence: CASAKDRGYEQYF.

The V gene is TRBV10-3, the J gene TRBJ1-1; tentatively, D is TRBD1 (6 bases). Per germline, CDR1 ENHRY and CDR2 SYGVKD. The CDR3 contains 14 residues. Trimming cost V 8 bases and J 0 bases, with 13 bases left between them. CDR3 in DNA: TGTGCCATCGCGGCAGGACAGATGAACACTGAAGCTTTCTTT. It specifies CAIAAGQMNTEAFF.